Listed below are T cell receptor beta chains from one sample, sequenced in a study of cytomegalovirus exposure and HLA in healthy donors. The method was immunoSEQ multiplex PCR; TCRdb's version includes in-frame clones alone and lacks a portion of them. This table holds about 120,000 clones, 75% to 90% found once. The sequencing sample was made of PBMCs. The source is a man aged 30 to 45 in good health and CMV-seronegative. Both conserved end residues are part of each CDR3. A D gene is named only where the DNA matches it firmly. A clone size is listed for some rows: how often the clone was seen (once, few, many), or a class if it is expanded.

abundance	v_gene	d_gene	j_gene	len	CDR3nt	CDR3aa
once	TRBV5-1	TRBD1	TRBJ2-3	14	TGCGCCAGCAGCTTGGGACAGGGTCCAGATACGCAGTATTTT	CASSLGQGPDTQYF
.	TRBV2	.	TRBJ2-7	14	TGTGCCAGCAGTCCGGCCCGGGATGCCTACGAGCAGTACTTC	CASSPARDAYEQYF
.	TRBV19	TRBD2	TRBJ2-1	21	TGTGCCAGTAGTATAGTCCTAGGCCAAATCGGGGAGGGGAGCTCCTACAATGAGCAGTTCTTC	CASSIVLGQIGEGSSYNEQFF
.	TRBV13	TRBD1	TRBJ2-2	16	TGTGCCAGCAGCTTAGCCGGGACAGGGGACACCGGGGAGCTGTTTTTT	CASSLAGTGDTGELFF
.	TRBV9	.	TRBJ2-2	17	TGTGCCAGCAGCGTAGAAGGACAAGGTCGAATCACCGGGGAGCTGTTTTTT	CASSVEGQGRITGELFF
.	TRBV6-1	.	TRBJ2-2	16	TGTGCCAGCAGTGAGGGTGCCAGGGGTTACACCGGGGAGCTGTTTTTT	CASSEGARGYTGELFF
.	TRBV5-1	.	TRBJ2-5	14	TGCGCCAGCAGCTTGGGACCAGCGCAAGAGACCCAGTACTTC	CASSLGPAQETQYF
.	TRBV11-2	.	TRBJ1-2	11	TGTGCCAGCAGCTTCTCGAGGCACTACACCTTC	CASSFSRHYTF
.	TRBV6-5	.	TRBJ1-1	15	TGTGCCAGCAGTCACCTGGTAGGGGCGGACACTGAAGCTTTCTTT	CASSHLVGADTEAFF
.	TRBV12-1	.	TRBJ1-1	10	TGTGCCAGATTAGGACAGTGGGCTTTCTTT	CARLGQWAFF
.	TRBV6-5	TRBD2	TRBJ2-2	15	TGTGCCAGCAGTTTAGCGGGGGAGCCCACCGGGGAGCTGTTTTTT	CASSLAGEPTGELFF
.	TRBV28	TRBD1	TRBJ2-7	16	TGTGCCAGCAGCCCCCGGGACAGTTTCTTCTCCTACGAGCAGTACTTC	CASSPRDSFFSYEQYF
once	TRBV5-6	.	TRBJ1-1	12	TGTGCCAGCATCCTTACCGGGACTGAAGCTTTCTTT	CASILTGTEAFF
.	TRBV10-2	TRBD1	TRBJ2-7	13	TGCGCCAGCATCCGACAGGGCTCCTACGAGCAGTACTTC	CASIRQGSYEQYF
.	TRBV5-1	TRBD1	TRBJ2-5	15	TGCGCCAGCAGACCGGACAGGGGAGGTCAAGAGACCCAGTACTTC	CASRPDRGGQETQYF
.	TRBV25-1	.	TRBJ1-5	13	TGTGCCAGCAGTGAGTCCGGCAATCAGCCCCAGCATTTT	CASSESGNQPQHF
.	TRBV5-4	.	TRBJ1-2	14	TGTGCCAGCAGCTTTGCCACAGGGAGATATGGCTACACCTTC	CASSFATGRYGYTF
once	TRBV12-2	.	TRBJ2-6	16	TGTGCAAGTCGCTTGCCAGGGGGCTCTGGGGCCAACGTCCTGACTTTC	CASRLPGGSGANVLTF
.	TRBV28	TRBD1	TRBJ2-2	15	TGTGCCAGCAGTCCAGGGGGAGTGAACACCGGGGAGCTGTTTTTT	CASSPGGVNTGELFF
.	TRBV7-9	.	TRBJ2-7	13	TGTTCCAGCAGCCTACAGGGTCGCAACGAGCAGTACTTC	CSSSLQGRNEQYF
.	TRBV6-1	TRBD1	TRBJ1-6	15	TGTGCCAGCAGTGCGGACAGGGGGACGTATTCACCCCTCCACTTT	CASSADRGTYSPLHF
.	TRBV13	.	TRBJ1-2	12	TGTGCCAGCAGCTTAGCCGGGGTAGGCTACACCTTC	CASSLAGVGYTF
.	TRBV4-3	TRBD2	TRBJ2-2	17	TGCGCCAGCAGCCAAGCTCTACTAGCGGGGGGCACCGGGGAGCTGTTTTTT	CASSQALLAGGTGELFF
.	TRBV7-2	TRBD1	TRBJ1-2	14	TGTGCCAGCAGCTTCCGGACAGGGGAATATGGCTACACCTTC	CASSFRTGEYGYTF
.	TRBV6-5	.	TRBJ1-5	14	TGTGCCAGCAATGCGGGGGGAGGCAATCAGCCCCAGCATTTT	CASNAGGGNQPQHF
.	TRBV13	TRBD1	TRBJ1-4	16	TGTGCCAGCAGCTCCCACTTGACAGGGACTAATGAAAAACTGTTTTTT	CASSSHLTGTNEKLFF
.	TRBV7-8	.	TRBJ2-5	14	TGTGCCAGCAGCTTTCAGGGGTTCCAAGAGACCCAGTACTTC	CASSFQGFQETQYF
.	TRBV5-5	TRBD1	TRBJ2-4	17	TGTGCCAGCAGCTCTGAACAGGGGGGCCTTGTCAAAAACATTCAGTACTTC	CASSSEQGGLVKNIQYF
.	TRBV28	TRBD1	TRBJ1-2	13	TGTGCCAGCAGTTCGGGACAGACCTATGGCTACACCTTC	CASSSGQTYGYTF
few	TRBV28	.	TRBJ1-4	16	TGTGCCAGCAGTCTTAGTCACGGTGGGGGGAATGAAAAACTGTTTTTT	CASSLSHGGGNEKLFF
.	TRBV7-2	TRBD1	TRBJ1-5	16	TGTGCCAGCAGCTTCCGCGGGGGGACAGCGAATCAGCCCCAGCATTTT	CASSFRGGTANQPQHF
.	TRBV30	TRBD1	TRBJ2-7	16	TGTGCCTGGCGTGGGACAGGCTATCGGGGGCCCTACGAGCAGTACTTC	CAWRGTGYRGPYEQYF
.	TRBV7-9	TRBD2	TRBJ2-7	14	TGTGCCAGCAGCCGCAGCGGGGCGACCTACGAGCAGTACTTC	CASSRSGATYEQYF
few	TRBV28	.	TRBJ2-5	11	TGTGCCAGCAGGTATCTGGAGACCCAGTACTTC	CASRYLETQYF
.	TRBV6-1	TRBD1	TRBJ2-1	14	TGTGCCAGCGGAAGACAGGGAGTCTACAATGAGCAGTTCTTC	CASGRQGVYNEQFF
.	TRBV7-9	TRBD1	TRBJ1-2	18	TGTGCCAGCAGCTCACCACCCCGCGAGACAGGGGGGTATGGTGGCTACACCTTC	CASSSPPRETGGYGGYTF
medium-sized	TRBV19	TRBD1	TRBJ1-1	15	TGTGCCAGTAGCGGACAGGGCTGGGGCAACACTGAAGCTTTCTTT	CASSGQGWGNTEAFF
few	TRBV27	.	TRBJ2-7	14	TGTGCCAGCAGTTTACGAGGGACTCCCTACGAGCAGTACTTC	CASSLRGTPYEQYF
.	TRBV7-2	.	TRBJ2-5	15	TGTGCCAGCAGCTTAGTAATGGGGCCTGAAGAGACCCAGTACTTC	CASSLVMGPEETQYF
few	TRBV6-5	TRBD2	TRBJ2-2	15	TGTGCCAGCAGGTCCGGCGGGGGGACTACCGGGGAGCTGTTTTTT	CASRSGGGTTGELFF
once	TRBV4-3	TRBD2	TRBJ2-1	18	TGCGCCAGCAGCCAAGAAAGGAGCGGGGGGAGCTCCTACAATGAGCAGTTCTTC	CASSQERSGGSSYNEQFF
.	TRBV5-4	.	TRBJ2-1	12	TGTGCCAGCAGCTTGCGGGTGGATGAGCAGTTCTTC	CASSLRVDEQFF
.	TRBV19	.	TRBJ1-4	14	TGTGCCAGTAGACCAGGGCTCACTAATGAAAAACTGTTTTTT	CASRPGLTNEKLFF
.	TRBV11-2	TRBD1	TRBJ2-7	13	TGTGCCAGCAGCCCACCGGGACAGGGGAGGCAGTACTTC	CASSPPGQGRQYF
.	TRBV6-5	.	TRBJ2-2	13	TGTGCCAGCAGTTACTCGCTAACCGGGGAGCTGTTTTTT	CASSYSLTGELFF
once	TRBV28	TRBD1	TRBJ1-1	14	TGTGCCAGCAGACTTACAGGGGGAACGATAGAGGCTTTCTTT	CASRLTGGTIEAFF
.	TRBV5-1	TRBD2	TRBJ2-3	16	TGCGCCAGCAGCTTGGTACTAGCGGGGGGCTCAGATACGCAGTATTTT	CASSLVLAGGSDTQYF
.	TRBV7-6	.	TRBJ2-7	13	TGTGCCAGCAGCCCAACAGGGTATGACGAGCAGTACTTC	CASSPTGYDEQYF
once	TRBV13	TRBD2	TRBJ2-4	14	TGTGCCAGCAGCCGCGGGGGGGGGAGAGACATTCAGTACTTC	CASSRGGGRDIQYF
.	TRBV7-2	.	TRBJ2-1	15	TGTGCCAGCAGCGCGGGTCCGAGCTCCTACAATGAGCAGTTCTTC	CASSAGPSSYNEQFF
.	TRBV5-1	.	TRBJ2-2	15	TGCGCCAGCAACAAACAAGGGGATGGAACCGGGGAGCTGTTTTTT	CASNKQGDGTGELFF
once	TRBV10-1	.	TRBJ1-1	15	TGCGCCAGCAGTGAGTCCCCGGGAATGAACACTGAAGCTTTCTTT	CASSESPGMNTEAFF
few	TRBV28	.	TRBJ1-3	12	TGTGCCAGCAGTTCTTTCGCACGGACCATATATTTT	CASSSFARTIYF
.	TRBV5-6	.	TRBJ2-3	14	TGTGCCAGCAGTCTTGGGCTCGCGATAGATACGCAGTATTTT	CASSLGLAIDTQYF
.	TRBV25-1	.	TRBJ2-6	17	TGTGCCAGCAGTGAAGGACAAGGGTATAGTGGGGCCAACGGCCTGACTTTC	CASSEGQGYSGANGLTF
.	TRBV6-1	.	TRBJ2-7	14	TGTGCCAGCACATGGACAGTCTCGTCCTACGAGCAGTACTTC	CASTWTVSSYEQYF
.	TRBV5-1	TRBD2	TRBJ2-3	16	TGCGCCAGCAGCCCAGCTAGCGGGGGGACCACAGATACGCAGTATTTT	CASSPASGGTTDTQYF
.	TRBV6-5	.	TRBJ2-7	16	TGTGCCAGCAGTTACTCTGGCAGGGGAGTCGACTACGAGCAGTACTTC	CASSYSGRGVDYEQYF
.	TRBV2	TRBD1	TRBJ2-2	16	TGTGCCAGCAGCCGGGACAGGGAGGCGGCCGGCGGGGAGCTGTTTTTT	CASSRDREAAGGELFF
.	TRBV7-2	.	TRBJ2-1	16	TGTGCCAGCAGCTCAAGACTAGCTCCGAGGGGGAATGAGCAGTTCTTC	CASSSRLAPRGNEQFF